This T cell receptor (beta chain) was recovered during a study of blood T cell repertoires in COVID-19. Across the study: There were acute and convalescent COVID-19 samples, and they came from the United States, Italy and Spain.

In the authors' methods: For nucleated cells, counts were estimated from reference gene primer amplification. TCRdb's table, derived via immunoSEQ multiplex PCR, lists solely in-frame clones and lacks some. V and J calls and clone size are those listed in that table; D and trimming were worked out from the DNA. The sample has 200,000 or so clones, roughly 80% seen once; the top ten hold approximately 5.3%. Germline-derived CDR1 and CDR2 are SGHDT and YYEEEE. V lost 4 bases and J lost 2; bases outside the gene matches: 5. This CDR3 has 14 residues. The chain has TRBV5-6 and TRBJ1-2; TRBD1 matches 7 bases. The sample comprised peripheral blood. This TCR was sampled from a human donor in a cohort sampled during active COVID-19. CDR3 region: CASSTQGLNYGYTF. The CDR3 region has the DNA TGTGCCAGCAGCACACAGGGGCTAAACTATGGCTACACCTTC.